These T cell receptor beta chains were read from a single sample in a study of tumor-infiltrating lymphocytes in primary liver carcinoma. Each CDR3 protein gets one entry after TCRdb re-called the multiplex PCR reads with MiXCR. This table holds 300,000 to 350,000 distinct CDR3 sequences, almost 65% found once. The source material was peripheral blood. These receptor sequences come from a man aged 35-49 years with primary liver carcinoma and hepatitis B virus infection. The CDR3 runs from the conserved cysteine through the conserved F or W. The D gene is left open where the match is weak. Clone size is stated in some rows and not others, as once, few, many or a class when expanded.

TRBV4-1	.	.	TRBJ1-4	CASRQPQEKLFF	TGCGCCAGCAGGCAACCTCAAGAAAAACTGTTTTTT
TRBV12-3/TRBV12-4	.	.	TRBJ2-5	CASSTAVQETQYF	TGTGCCAGCAGTACCGCGGTCCAAGAGACCCAGTACTTC
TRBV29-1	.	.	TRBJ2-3	CSVDHGARVADKQYF	TGCAGCGTTGACCATGGAGCGCGAGTAGCAGATAAGCAGTATTTT
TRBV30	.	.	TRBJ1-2	CAWSRDGPYGYTF	TGTGCCTGGAGTCGGGACGGGCCCTATGGCTACACCTTC
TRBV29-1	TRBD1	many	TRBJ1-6	CSASDRDDSPLHF	TGCAGCGCATCGGACAGGGATGATTCACCCCTCCACTTT
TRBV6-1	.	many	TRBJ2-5	CATHSFLETQYF	TGTGCCACCCACTCCTTCTTAGAGACCCAGTACTTC
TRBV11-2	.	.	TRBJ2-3	CANSLEWGGGHTDTQYF	TGTGCCAACAGCTTAGAGTGGGGTGGGGGGCACACAGATACGCAGTATTTT
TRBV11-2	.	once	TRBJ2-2	CADSLQYTGELFF	TGTGCCGACAGCTTACAGTACACCGGGGAACTGTTTTTT
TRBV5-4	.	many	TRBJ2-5	CASSLGTRQETQYF	TGTGCCAGCAGCTTGGGGACTCGACAAGAGACCCAGTACTTC
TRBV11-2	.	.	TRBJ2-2	CASSTDMVGNTGELFF	TGTGCCAGCAGCACCGACATGGTGGGGAACACCGGGGAGCTGTTTTTT
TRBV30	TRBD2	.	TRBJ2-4	CAWSGISGSVGRNIQYF	TGTGCCTGGAGTGGGATTAGCGGGAGTGTCGGCAGAAACATTCAGTACTTC
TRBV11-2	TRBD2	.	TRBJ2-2	CASSRLAGPSTGKLFF	TGTGCCAGCAGCAGACTAGCGGGACCTTCCACCGGGAAGCTGTTTTTT
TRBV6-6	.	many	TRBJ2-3	CASSPAVGTDTQYF	TGTGCCAGCAGCCCCGCGGTTGGCACAGATACGCAGTATTTT
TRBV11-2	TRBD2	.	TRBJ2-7	CASSARTSGRYEQYF	TGTGCCAGCAGCGCTCGGACTAGCGGGAGATACGAGCAGTACTTC
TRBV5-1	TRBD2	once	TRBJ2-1	CASSLSTGGGWNEQFF	TGCGCCAGCAGCCTATCTACGGGAGGAGGTTGGAATGAGCAGTTCTTC
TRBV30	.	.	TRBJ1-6	CAWSVLVGDGGSLLHF	TGTGCCTGGAGTGTACTTGTCGGAGACGGAGGTTCACTCCTCCACTTT
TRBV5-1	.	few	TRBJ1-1	CASSLDGVRMNTEAFF	TGCGCCAGCAGCTTGGACGGGGTAAGAATGAACACTGAAGCTTTCTTT
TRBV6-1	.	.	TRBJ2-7	CASSPPGQSLPTYQQYF	TGTGCCAGCAGTCCTCCGGGACAATCTCTACCCACTTACCAGCAGTACTTC
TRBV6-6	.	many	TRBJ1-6	CASSYSSGAYNSPLHF	TGTGCCAGCAGTTACTCATCCGGCGCCTATAATTCACCCCTCCACTTT
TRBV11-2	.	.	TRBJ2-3	CVSSQQDTQYF	TGTGTCAGTAGCCAGCAAGATACGCAGTATTTT
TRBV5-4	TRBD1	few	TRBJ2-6	CASSPGQVRSGANVLTF	TGTGCCAGCAGCCCCGGACAGGTCCGCTCTGGGGCCAACGTCCTGACTTTC
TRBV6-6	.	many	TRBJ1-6	CASSQVGQLHF	TGTGCCAGCAGTCAGGTTGGACAACTCCACTTT
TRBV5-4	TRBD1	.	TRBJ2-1	CASNLIDWRQGNKNEQFF	TGTGCCAGCAACCTGATAGATTGGAGACAGGGGAATAAGAATGAGCAGTTCTTC
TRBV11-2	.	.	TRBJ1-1	CASTRDDMITEAFF	TGTGCCAGCACCAGGGACGACATGATCACTGAAGCTTTCTTT
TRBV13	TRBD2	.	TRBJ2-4	CASTVGTSDVDKNIRYF	TGTGCCAGCACCGTAGGGACTAGCGACGTGGACAAAAACATTCGGTACTTC
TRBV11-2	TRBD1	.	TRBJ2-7	CASSPDRGSYGQYF	TGTGCCAGCAGCCCAGACAGGGGCTCCTATGGGCAGTACTTC
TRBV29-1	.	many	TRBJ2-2	CSVRHYTGELFF	TGCAGCGTTCGACATTACACCGGGGAGCTGTTTTTT
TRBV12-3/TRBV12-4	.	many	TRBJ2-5	CASSKYRDQETQYF	TGTGCCAGCAGCAAATACAGGGACCAAGAGACCCAGTACTTC
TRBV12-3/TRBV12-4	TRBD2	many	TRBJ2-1	CASILTSGVNEQFF	TGTGCCAGCATTCTGACTAGCGGAGTCAATGAGCAGTTCTTC
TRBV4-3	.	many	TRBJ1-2	CASSPRTGYGYTF	TGCGCCAGCAGCCCCAGGACTGGATATGGCTACACCTTC
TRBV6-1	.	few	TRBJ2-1	CASSEDKGLYNEQFF	TGTGCCAGCAGTGAAGATAAGGGGCTTTACAATGAGCAGTTCTTC
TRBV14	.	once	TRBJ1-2	CASSQVLGGYGYTF	TGTGCCAGCAGCCAAGTCCTCGGAGGGTATGGCTACACCTTC
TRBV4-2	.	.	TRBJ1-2	CASSQYRRVGRVKDGYTF	TGTGCCAGCAGCCAATATAGGAGGGTAGGACGCGTAAAAGATGGCTACACCTTC
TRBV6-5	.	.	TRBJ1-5	CASGNLGEGNQLQHF	TGTGCCAGCGGCAACCTTGGAGAGGGGAATCAGCTCCAGCATTTT
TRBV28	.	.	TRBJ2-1	CASTPGDSYNVQFF	TGTGCCAGCACTCCGGGTGACTCCTACAATGTGCAGTTCTTC